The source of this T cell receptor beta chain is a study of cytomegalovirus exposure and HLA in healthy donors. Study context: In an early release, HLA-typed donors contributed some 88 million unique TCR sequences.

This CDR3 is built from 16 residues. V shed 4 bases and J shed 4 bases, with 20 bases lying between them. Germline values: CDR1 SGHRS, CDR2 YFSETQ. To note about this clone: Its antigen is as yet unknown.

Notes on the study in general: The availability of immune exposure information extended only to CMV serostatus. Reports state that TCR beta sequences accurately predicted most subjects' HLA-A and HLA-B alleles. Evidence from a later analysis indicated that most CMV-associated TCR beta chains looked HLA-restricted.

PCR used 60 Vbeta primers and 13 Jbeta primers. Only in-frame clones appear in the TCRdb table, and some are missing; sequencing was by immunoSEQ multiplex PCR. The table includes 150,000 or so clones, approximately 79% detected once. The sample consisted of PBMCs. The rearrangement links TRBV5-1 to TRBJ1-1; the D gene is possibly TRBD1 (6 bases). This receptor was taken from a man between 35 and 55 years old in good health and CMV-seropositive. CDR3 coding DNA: TGCGCCAGCAGCCCCGCGGCTCCAGGGGCGGGCACTGAAGCTTTCTTT. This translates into CASSPAAPGAGTEAFF.